This T cell receptor (beta chain) appears in the sequencing data of a study of shared T cell receptors in the human thymus. Libraries were prepared by immunoSEQ multiplex PCR; TCRdb keeps only in-frame clonotypes and omits some of them. This sample carries approximately 730,000 clones, 80% to 90% of them seen once, and the ten largest clones take roughly 0.01%. Trimming took 2 bases from V and 8 from J, leaving 12 bases between them. The CDR3 loop spans 13 amino acids. Germline V gene lookup returns CDR1 SGHAT and CDR2 FQDESV (reference sequence). The same specimen was also included in a second study, on human thymus T cells. That work adds: Each of the donors was a healthy Finnish infant who was undergoing open corrective cardiac surgery for congenital heart defects. The thymus tissue came from resections taken during corrective heart surgery. Thymic TCR repertoires of unrelated people reportedly overlapped highly.

Sequenced: thymocytes. The sequence was collected from a girl less than two years old with a congenital heart defect. The V and J genes are TRBV11-1 and TRBJ1-2, with D perhaps matching TRBD1 (5 bases). CDR3 residues: CASSLLQGGGYTF. The CDR3 DNA is TGTGCCAGCAGCTTACTCCAGGGCGGCGGCTACACCTTC.